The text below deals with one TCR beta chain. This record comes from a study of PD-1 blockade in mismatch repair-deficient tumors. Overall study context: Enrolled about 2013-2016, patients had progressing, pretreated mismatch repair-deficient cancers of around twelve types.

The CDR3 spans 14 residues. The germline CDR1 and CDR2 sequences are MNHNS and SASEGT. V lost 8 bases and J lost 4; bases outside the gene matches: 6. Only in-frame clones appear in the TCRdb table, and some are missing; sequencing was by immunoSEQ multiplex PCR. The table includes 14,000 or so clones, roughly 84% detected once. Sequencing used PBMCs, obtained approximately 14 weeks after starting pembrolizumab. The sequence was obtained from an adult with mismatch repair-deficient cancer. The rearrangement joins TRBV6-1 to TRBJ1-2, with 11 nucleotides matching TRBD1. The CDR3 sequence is CASVRGQGGYGYTF. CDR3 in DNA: TGTGCCAGCGTACGGGGACAGGGGGGCTATGGCTACACCTTC.